Presented here are 20 T cell receptor beta chains from one specimen sequenced in a study of shared clonotypes between healthy human individuals. Generated by immunoSEQ multiplex PCR, the TCRdb table keeps only in-frame clones and is missing some. The sample shows under 1 million clones, roughly 96% of them seen only once. Naive CD8 cells, CD45RO-negative and positively selected for CCR7, excluded terminally differentiated effector memory CD45RA+ cells. The sequenced sample was naive CD8+ T cells sorted from blood. These receptors all come from a man aged 25 to 40 in good health.

The chain employs TRBV10-2 and TRBJ2-1; weak D call: TRBD2 (5 bases). The germline CDR1 and CDR2 sequences are WSHSY and SAAADI. The CDR3 covers 12 residues. V lost 9 bases to trimming and J lost 7 bases, with 13 bases between them. This CDR3 reads CASSPGRNEQFF. The CDR3 region has the DNA TGCGCCAGTTCACCGGGGAGAAATGAGCAGTTCTTC.

The J gene is TRBJ2-1, the V gene TRBV27, with no clear D. Germline loops: CDR1 MNHEY, CDR2 SMNVEV (reference sequence). The CDR3 has 14 amino acids. V was shortened by 6 bases and J by 4 bases, with 13 bases between the two germline ends. The CDR3 spells CASRVGTAYNEQFF. CDR3 bases: TGTGCCAGCAGAGTGGGAACTGCGTACAATGAGCAGTTCTTC.

The chain links TRBV30 to TRBJ2-3; TRBD1 might be the D (6 bases). Trimming took off 4 bases at V and 2 bases at J, with 16 bases between the two ends. The length of the CDR3 is 15 residues. Germline-derived CDR1 and CDR2 are GTSNPN and SVGIG (reference sequence). CDR3 sequence reads: CAWTTGSIHTDTQYF. CDR3 DNA sequence: TGTGCCTGGACTACAGGGAGCATACACACAGATACGCAGTATTTT.

This chain joins TRBV7-3 and TRBJ2-3; 15 nucleotides agree with TRBD2. V dropped 4 bases and J dropped 0; count of bases not matched to a gene: 2. Germline loops: CDR1 SGHTA, CDR2 FQGTGA. This CDR3 spans 17 amino acids. The CDR3 region has the DNA TGTGCCAGCAGCTCAGGACTAGCGGGAGGGAGCACAGATACGCAGTATTTT. It translates to CASSSGLAGGSTDTQYF.

The genes are TRBV13 and TRBJ1-2, with no clear D. CDR1 is PRHDT, CDR2 FYEKMQ, per germline (reference sequence). This CDR3 region has 13 residues. The V gene lost 8 bases and the J gene lost 2 bases, with 12 bases spanning the gap. The CDR3 is CASRESPNYGYTF. As DNA, the CDR3 is TGTGCCAGCCGGGAGAGTCCCAACTATGGCTACACCTTC.

The V gene is TRBV4-1, the J gene TRBJ2-1, with TRBD1 matching over 8 bases. Germline CDR1 and CDR2: MGHRA and YSYEKL. The CDR3 extends over 13 amino acids. With 4 bases clipped from V and 9 bases from J, the junction kept 5 bases outside the gene matches. The CDR3 DNA sequence: TGCGCCAGCAGCCGTCAGGGGGCAATTGAGCAGTTCTTC. It yields the protein CASSRQGAIEQFF.

V and J are TRBV27 and TRBJ2-7; 7 bases line up with TRBD1. The V and J ends lost 5 bases and 2 bases, in that order; junction bases with no gene match: 3. The CDR3 runs 13 residues. Germline V gives CDR1 MNHEY, CDR2 SMNVEV (reference sequence). The CDR3 loop reads CASSGTAAYEQYF. In nucleotides, the CDR3 is TGTGCCAGCAGTGGGACAGCAGCCTACGAGCAGTACTTC.

This rearrangement joins TRBV15 to TRBJ2-5; D is unresolved. V lost 0 bases to trimming and J lost 2 bases, with 4 bases between them. Per germline, CDR1 LNHNV and CDR2 YYDKDF (reference sequence). The CDR3 is 13 residues long. The CDR3 reads CATSRDKQETQYF. CDR3 nucleotide sequence: TGTGCCACCAGCAGAGACAAGCAAGAGACCCAGTACTTC.

V and J are TRBV15 and TRBJ1-2; D remains unclear. CDR1 is LNHNV, CDR2 YYDKDF, per germline (reference sequence). This CDR3 comprises 17 residues. V was pared by 0 bases and J by 3 bases, with 17 bases between. This CDR3 reads CATSRDSSSGAYYGYTF. The CDR3 region has the DNA TGTGCCACCAGCAGAGATTCATCGTCAGGCGCTTACTATGGCTACACCTTC.

V gene TRBV30 combines with J gene TRBJ2-2; tentatively, D is TRBD2 (5 bases). Germline V gene sequence: CDR1 GTSNPN, CDR2 SVGIG (reference sequence). V was cut by 5 bases and J by 3 bases, with 13 bases left in between. This CDR3 region has 14 residues. The CDR3 bases are TGTGCCTGGGCCTCCGGACTCGACACCGGGGAGCTGTTTTTT. This codes for CAWASGLDTGELFF.

There are a few counts of this clone. V gene TRBV5-1 combines with J gene TRBJ2-5; maybe TRBD1 (6 bases). The CDR3 is 15 amino acids. Looked up from germline, CDR1 is SGHRS and CDR2 is YFSETQ. V shed 4 bases and J shed 5 bases, with 18 bases lying between them. In nucleotides, the CDR3 is TGCGCCAGCAGCAGCGGACAGCCCCTGTTGGAGACCCAGTACTTC. Translating gives CASSSGQPLLETQYF.

To note about this clone: The germline gene is not matched at one end of the junction; a read error may be the cause. The chain is built from TRBV7-7 and TRBJ2-6; 7 bases map to TRBD2. The germline V gene encodes CDR1 SSHAT and CDR2 FNYEAQ (reference sequence). The CDR3 spans 19 residues. The CDR3 DNA reads TGTGCTAGCAGCCCCCGGGGTTCAGGGAGGGCGACTGGGGCCAACGTCCTGACTTTC. It specifies CASSPRGSGRATGANVLTF.

The chain employs TRBV9 and TRBJ1-2, with a weak D call TRBD1 (6 bases). Looked up from germline, CDR1 is SGDLS and CDR2 is YYNGEE. The V end lost 0 bases, the J end lost 7 bases, and 13 bases lay between the germline ends. The CDR3 is 14 amino acids. CDR3 amino acids: CASSVEQGVGGYTF. CDR3 nucleotide sequence: TGTGCCAGCAGCGTAGAACAGGGAGTCGGTGGCTACACCTTC.

As to this clone: The sample carries other DNA sequences with the same CDR3. The chain combines TRBV5-1 with TRBJ2-3; D unclear. Germline CDR1 reads SGHRS; CDR2 reads YFSETQ. With 0 bases removed from V and 2 bases from J, the gap between germline ends came to 10 bases. This CDR3 has 15 amino acids. CDR3 sequence reads: CASSLEGGFTDTQYF. As DNA, the CDR3 is TGCGCCAGCAGCTTGGAAGGCGGATTCACAGATACGCAGTATTTT.

The chain joins TRBV7-9 to TRBJ1-2; 7 bases match TRBD1. CDR1 SEHNR and CDR2 FQNEAQ come from the germline V gene (reference sequence). The CDR3 extends over 19 amino acids. V trimming: 8 bases; J trimming: 7 bases; junction bases outside the gene matches: 28. DNA of the CDR3: TGTGCCAGCTCAGCCCTTACCCTCTCTGGGGGTAAGGGGGCGGGTGGCTACACCTTC. Its protein is CASSALTLSGGKGAGGYTF.

As to this clone: Additional DNA sequences in this sample encode the identical CDR3. The V gene is TRBV7-9, the J gene TRBJ2-7; D is possibly TRBD2 (6 bases). V shed 3 bases and J shed 2 bases, with 8 bases lying between them. This CDR3 region has 13 residues. Germline-derived CDR1 and CDR2 are SEHNR and FQNEAQ (reference sequence). The CDR3 DNA sequence: TGTGCCAGCAGCTTCGGGGGAGCCTACGAGCAGTACTTC. Amino acid sequence: CASSFGGAYEQYF.

The rearrangement links TRBV10-3 to TRBJ2-7, with 7 bases aligning to TRBD2. CDR1 is ENHRY and CDR2 is SYGVKD in the germline V gene. The CDR3 is made up of 13 amino acids. With V trimmed by 8 bases and J by 3 bases, 7 bases remained unmatched. CDR3 nucleotide sequence: TGTGCCATCGGGGGGGGTACTAACTACGAGCAGTACTTC. Protein product: CAIGGGTNYEQYF.

This clone was seen a single time. The chain couples TRBV13 to TRBJ1-2; D unresolved. The CDR3 is 12 residues long. With 2 bases removed from V and 6 bases from J, the gap between germline ends came to 7 bases. Germline V gives CDR1 PRHDT, CDR2 FYEKMQ (reference sequence). The CDR3 loop is CASSLTRDGYTF. In DNA form, the CDR3 reads TGTGCCAGCAGCTTAACACGAGATGGCTACACCTTC.

This clone was recorded once. This same CDR3 is encoded by further DNA sequences in the sample. The chain recombines TRBV7-9 with TRBJ1-1; TRBD1 matches at 8 bases. Germline V gene sequence: CDR1 SEHNR, CDR2 FQNEAQ (reference sequence). The CDR3 sequence is 15 residues long. The J segment lost 1 base and the V segment lost 5 bases, leaving 6 bases of the junction unmatched. CDR3 DNA sequence: TGTGCCAGCAGCCTTCCGGGACAGGCGAACACTGAAGCTTTCTTT. As protein: CASSLPGQANTEAFF. The full variable domain, with the rest looked up from reference TRBV7-9 and TRBJ1-1, is DTGVSQNPRHKITKRGQNVTFRCDPISEHNRLYWYRQTLGQGPEFLTYFQNEAQLEKSRLLSDRFSAERPKGSFSTLEIQRTEQGDSAMYLCASSLPGQANTEAFFGQGTRLTVV.

The chain is built from TRBV28 and TRBJ2-5, with 8 bases matching TRBD2. Per the germline V gene, CDR1 is MDHEN and CDR2 is SYDVKM. This CDR3 spans 17 amino acids. After removal of 2 bases from V and 0 bases from J, the junction contained 8 bases not matched to a gene. The CDR3 reads CASSLPPTGLDQETQYF. In DNA, the CDR3 is TGTGCCAGCAGTTTACCCCCCACGGGACTAGACCAAGAGACCCAGTACTTC.